Presented here are 16 T cell receptor beta chains from one specimen sequenced in a study of blood T cells in healthy people across ages. Using a J-beta primer mix together with a sample-barcoded 5' primer, a second PCR was run for about 6 to 11 cycles. In TCRdb, the 5' RACE reads were re-called with MiXCR into one record per CDR3 protein. Among over 600,000 distinct CDR3 sequences listed, about half were seen once. The sequenced material came from blood. These receptors were taken from a man older than 75 in good health.

The table lists this clonotype with a few counts. This chain joins TRBV5-1 and TRBJ2-5, with a tentative D call TRBD1 (5 bases). Germline CDR1 and CDR2: SGHRS and YFSETQ. The CDR3 has 16 residues. With 1 base removed from V and 2 bases from J, the gap between germline ends came to 15 bases. The CDR3 protein is CASSLWGYRTQETQYF. DNA for the CDR3: TGCGCCAGCAGCTTGTGGGGCTACAGGACACAAGAGACCCAGTACTTC. Filled out from reference TRBV5-1 and TRBJ2-5, the complete variable domain reads KAGVTQTPRYLIKTRGQQVTLSCSPISGHRSVSWYQQTPGQGLQFLFEYFSETQRNKGNFPGRFSGRQFSNSRSEMNVSTLELGDSALYLCASSLWGYRTQETQYFGPGTRLLVL.

The chain recombines TRBV12-3 or TRBV12-4 with TRBJ1-5; no definite D call. V gave up 5 bases and J gave up 1 base, with 12 bases separating them. The CDR3 runs 15 residues. The CDR3 DNA sequence: TGTGCCAGCAGTCCTCAGGATCTGAGCAATCAGCCCCAGCATTTT. It encodes CASSPQDLSNQPQHF.

A note on this clonotype: The germline gene is not matched at one end of the junction; a read error may be the cause. This chain's CDR3 is CASGLVTYSQDTQYF. In DNA form, the CDR3 reads TGTGCCAGCGGCTTAGTAACCTACAGCCAAGATACGCAGTATTTT. The chain recombines TRBV11-2 with TRBJ2-3; no clear D. The CDR3 sequence is 15 residues long. CDR1 and CDR2 (germline): SGHAT, FQNNGV.

This clonotype was observed a handful of times. This chain connects TRBV20-1 to TRBJ2-7; TRBD2 matches 7 bases. Germline CDR1 DFQATT, CDR2 SNEGSKA (reference sequence). CDR3 length: 12 residues. V dropped 6 bases and J dropped 1; count of bases not matched to a gene: 3. In DNA, the CDR3 is TGCAGTGCGGGGGGGAGGTCCTACGAGCAGTACTTC. Translating gives CSAGGRSYEQYF.

This clonotype was recorded a few times. V is TRBV20-1 and J is TRBJ2-3, with 9 bases aligning to TRBD2. CDR1 and CDR2 from the germline V gene are DFQATT and SNEGSKA (reference sequence). The CDR3 extends over 18 amino acids. J gave up 3 bases and V 3 bases, and 16 bases lay outside the gene matches. This chain's CDR3 is CSARPRSGGITGTDTQYF. Written as DNA, the CDR3 is TGCAGTGCTAGGCCACGGAGCGGGGGGATAACTGGGACAGATACGCAGTATTTT.

There are a few counts of this clonotype. The V gene is TRBV27, the J gene TRBJ2-7, with no clear D. The CDR3 runs 14 residues. V was clipped by 7 bases and J by 1 base, with 14 bases between them. CDR1 is MNHEY and CDR2 is SMNVEV in the germline V gene (reference sequence). The CDR3 nucleotides read TGTGCCAGCACCTCATTCCTAGATTCCTACGAGCAGTACTTC. This codes for CASTSFLDSYEQYF.

Concerning this clonotype: At one boundary the junction diverges from the germline segment, which might be a read error. V and J are TRBV20-1 and TRBJ1-6; the match to TRBD1 covers 9 bases. This CDR3 contains 14 residues. Germline V gene data show CDR1 as DFQATT and CDR2 as SNEGSKA (reference sequence). CDR3: CSARRTGDNSPPHF. DNA of the CDR3: TGCAGTGCTAGAAGGACAGGGGATAATTCACCCCCCCACTTT.

This clonotype occurred a few times. The chain combines TRBV30 with TRBJ2-1, with no clear D. The germline gives CDR1 GTSNPN, CDR2 SVGIG (reference sequence). Trimming stripped 2 bases from V and 6 bases from J, with 8 bases between. CDR3 length: 12 residues. DNA of the CDR3: TGTGCCTGGAGTATACTTGTCAATGAGCAGTTCTTC. Translated: CAWSILVNEQFF.

This chain uses TRBV2 with TRBJ2-5, with D possibly TRBD2 on 5 matching bases. V lost 8 bases and J 5 bases, leaving 21 bases between the germline ends. From germline, CDR1 is SNHLY and CDR2 FYNNEI. The CDR3 has 15 residues. The CDR3, as DNA: TGTGCCAGCCTCAAGGCTAGGGAGTCGTGGGAGACCCAGTACTTC. It translates to CASLKARESWETQYF.

This clonotype was recorded a few times. The rearrangement uses TRBV18 and TRBJ2-7; D ambiguous. Germline V lookup: CDR1 KGHSH, CDR2 LQKENI. V lost 3 bases, J lost 3 bases, and 9 bases lay in between. The CDR3 is made up of 13 amino acids. The CDR3 DNA is TGTGCCAGCTCACCTGCAATGAGCTACGAGCAGTACTTC. It yields the protein CASSPAMSYEQYF.

The chain uses TRBV5-4 and TRBJ1-1; 9 bases line up with TRBD1. V trimming: 3 bases; J trimming: 4 bases; junction bases outside the gene matches: 7. This CDR3 is 15 amino acids long. Per the germline V gene, CDR1 is SGHNT and CDR2 is YYREEE (reference sequence). In DNA form, the CDR3 reads TGTGCCAGCAGCTGGGGACAGGGAAAGTTCACTGAAGCTTTCTTT. Its protein is CASSWGQGKFTEAFF.

The chain combines TRBV2 with TRBJ2-5, with 9 bases matching TRBD1. The trim removed 5 bases at V and 6 bases at J, leaving 7 bases unmatched. This CDR3 has 14 amino acids. Germline CDR1 SNHLY, CDR2 FYNNEI. CDR3 residues: CASSRTDRGKTQYF. DNA for the CDR3: TGTGCCAGCAGTCGAACGGACAGGGGAAAGACCCAGTACTTC.

This clonotype is medium-sized by share. The V call is TRBV29-1, the J call TRBJ2-1; D is perhaps TRBD1 or TRBD2 (5 bases each). Germline assignment: CDR1 SQVTM and CDR2 ANQGSEA. CDR3 length: 15 residues. The V end lost 3 bases, the J end lost 5 bases, and 17 bases lay between the germline ends. The CDR3 region has the DNA TGCAGCGTTGACCTCGTGGGACCCCTTGACAATGAGCAGTTCTTC. This encodes CSVDLVGPLDNEQFF.

This clonotype was detected a few times. A junction boundary mismatches the germline segment, possibly from a read error. V usage is TRBV24-1 and J usage is TRBJ2-1, with D tentatively TRBD2 (6 bases). The CDR3 is 18 amino acids. Germline V lookup: CDR1 KGHDR, CDR2 SFDVKD. The CDR3 DNA reads TGTGCCACCAGTGACCCGCCGGGGTCAGGGAGGTCCTACAGTGAGCAGTTCTTC. Protein sequence: CATSDPPGSGRSYSEQFF.

Details on this clonotype: A clone one base away is much larger, so this may be a read error. Here the CDR3 reads CATSDATKSSYNEQFF. Written as DNA, the CDR3 is TGTGCCACCAGTGATGCGACGAAGAGCTCCTACAATGAGCAGTTCTTC. This rearrangement joins TRBV24-1 to TRBJ2-1; D ambiguous. Trimming left V 3 bases short and J 0 bases short, with 11 bases between. There are 16 residues in the CDR3. CDR1 and CDR2 (germline): KGHDR, SFDVKD.

The chain uses TRBV29-1 and TRBJ1-1; no firm D call. CDR3 length: 14 residues. Germline values: CDR1 SQVTM, CDR2 ANQGSEA. The ends were cut back, 6 bases at V and 1 base at J, with 15 bases in the middle. The CDR3 DNA is TGCAGCGTAACTGATGGGGAGTGGAACACTGAAGCTTTCTTT. Translation: CSVTDGEWNTEAFF.